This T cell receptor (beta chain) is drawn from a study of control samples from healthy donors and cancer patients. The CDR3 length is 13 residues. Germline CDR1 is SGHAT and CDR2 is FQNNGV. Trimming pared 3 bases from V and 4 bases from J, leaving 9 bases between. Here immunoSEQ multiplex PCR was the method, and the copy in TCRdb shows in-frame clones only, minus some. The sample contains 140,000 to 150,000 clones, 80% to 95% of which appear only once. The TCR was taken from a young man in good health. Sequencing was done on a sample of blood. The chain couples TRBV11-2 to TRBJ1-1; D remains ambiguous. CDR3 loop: CASSFNSITEAFF. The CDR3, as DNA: TGTGCCAGCAGCTTTAACAGTATCACTGAAGCTTTCTTT.